This TCR beta chain emerged from a study of blood T cell repertoires in COVID-19 (dated by TCRdb to the early 2020s). General notes on the study: Samples from collaborators originated in the United States, Italy and Spain and spanned both the acute and convalescent phases of COVID-19. The prospective study material was composed of cDNA or gDNA derived from T cells, B-cell-depleted T cells, or PBMCs. A de-identified subject ID, COVID-19 status, age in years and sex were almost always included in the sample metadata. The samples were drawn from two sources: the first 160 participants of the ongoing ImmuneRACE study, and 950 to 1,500 subjects contributed by 6 global collaborators. Where available, HLA class I and class II types were taken from metadata supplied by the sample provider and were not determined by assay-based typing. The repertoires were released in a freely available public database intended as a resource for research on the immune response to SARS-CoV-2. Subjects who had been exposed to COVID-19, were actively infected with it, or had recovered from it provided the deeply sampled blood TCRbeta repertoires that made up the dataset. What the research found in general, with its limitations: Clinical and demographic metadata were provided uncurated, with the amount varying by source and participant.

Remarks on this clone: Its target antigen remains unknown. Within one base of it there is no much larger clone, and no base qualities were kept.

The collaborating institutions used their own protocols to collect whole blood in K2EDTA tubes. For TCRbeta analysis, collaborator samples were shipped as frozen whole blood, as isolated PBMCs, or as DNA extracted from either sample type. The CDR3 contains 15 residues, cysteine and phenylalanine counted. Of all the DNA, just the CDR3 is kept, 45 bases in frame from base 1. The germline V gene encodes CDR1 SGHNT and CDR2 YYREEE (reference sequence). V is cut back by 0 bases and J by 1 base, with 2 bases in the junction unmatched. TCRbeta CDR3 regions were amplified from genomic DNA using the immunoSEQ Assay, a bias-controlled multiplex PCR. Per the authors' processing: The number of nucleated cells in each sample was estimated from the amplification of reference gene primers within the assay. To quantify the absolute abundance of each unique TCRbeta CDR3 rearrangement, sequence reads were collapsed and filtered. For each sample, productive Simpson clonality was calculated as the square root of Simpson's diversity index across productive rearrangements. Here the immuneACCESS table is served through TCRdb, limited to in-frame sequences with V and J called. Missing clones are a known gap in these copies; in checked studies unresolved V genes cover under half, and the rest lacks a known reason. That table is the source of V, J and clone size, and D and trimming were worked out from the DNA. For this sample there are over 110,000 clones; 81% appear just once. The ten most abundant clones make up approximately 8% of the sample.

The receptor chain draws on TRBV5-4 and TRBJ2-3, with 7 bases aligning to TRBD1. The source is a human donor in a cohort sampled during active COVID-19. Sequencing input: peripheral blood. The sequence in DNA is TGTGCCAGCAGCTTGGGACAGGGACGCACAGATACGCAGTATTTT. The encoded protein is CASSLGQGRTDTQYF. When the CDR3 is completed using the reference TRBV5-4 and TRBJ2-3 genes on either side, the full variable domain is ETGVTQSPTHLIKTRGQQVTLRCSSQSGHNTVSWYQQALGQGPQFIFQYYREEENGRGNFPPRFSGLQFPNYSSELNVNALELDDSALYLCASSLGQGRTDTQYFGPGTRLTVL.